Below are 26 T cell receptor beta chains sequenced from a single sample in a study of regulatory T cells in long-lasting Graves disease. Sample time point: newly diagnosed GD, antithyroid drugs for less than 3 months. PBMCs were the source of the RNA used for TCR sequencing. CDR3-region Arm-PCR and iRepertoire HTBI primers produced the TCR beta libraries. TCRdb re-called the multiplex PCR reads through MiXCR, storing one row per CDR3 protein. There are a few hundred thousand distinct CDR3 sequences in the sample; roughly 15% occur only once, and 20% to 25% lies in the top ten. This sample also belongs to another study, concerning T cells in Graves' hyperthyroidism and ophthalmopathy.

The sequencing used peripheral blood mononuclear cells (PBMCs), collected at new diagnosis, from a patient treated with antithyroid drugs. These receptor sequences come from a woman between 18 and 30 years old with Graves disease.

This clonotype was seen repeatedly, ten times or more. The chain has TRBV27 and TRBJ1-1, with D tentatively TRBD1 (5 bases). The CDR3 length is 12 residues. Trimming stripped 6 bases from V and 8 bases from J, with 13 bases between. CDR1 is MNHEY and CDR2 is SMNVEV in the germline V gene (reference sequence). The CDR3 nucleotides read TGTGCCAGCAGCGGGGGGACTACCGAAGCTTTCTTT. Its translation: CASSGGTTEAFF.

This clonotype was recorded a few times. V usage is TRBV4-1 and J usage is TRBJ2-5; D ambiguous. The CDR3 totals 11 residues. Deletions cut 1 base from V and 7 bases from J, with 4 bases between. Germline loops: CDR1 MGHRA, CDR2 YSYEKL. The CDR3 loop is CASSQGGTQYF. The CDR3 region has the DNA TGCGCCAGCAGCCAAGGTGGGACCCAGTACTTC.

This clonotype showed up just once. V is TRBV18 and J is TRBJ2-3, with TRBD1 matching over 8 bases. The CDR3 covers 16 residues. CDR1 and CDR2 from the germline V gene are KGHSH and LQKENI. The junction had 10 bases not matched to a gene; V was cut back by 0 bases and J by 8 bases. CDR3 DNA sequence: TGTGCCAGCTCACCACCGGCCAGGGGGCTCGGTGGTACGCAGTATTTT. This sequence encodes CASSPPARGLGGTQYF.

V gene TRBV16 combines with J gene TRBJ2-5; 7 nucleotides match TRBD1. Germline values: CDR1 KGHSY, CDR2 FQNENV. V shed 3 bases and J 3 bases; nucleotides not matched to a gene: 7. The CDR3 runs to 15 residues. The chain's CDR3 is CASSHRGQMEETQYF. For the CDR3, the DNA is TGTGCCAGCAGCCATAGGGGACAGATGGAAGAGACCCAGTACTTC.

This clonotype was seen many times. The genes are TRBV7-2 and TRBJ2-1, with 8 bases aligning to TRBD1. This CDR3 comprises 15 residues. The germline CDR1 and CDR2 sequences are SGHTA and FQGNSA. V lost 5 bases, J lost 5 bases, and 8 bases stayed unmatched. In nucleotides, the CDR3 is TGTGCCAGCAGCCCCCGTCGACAGGGGAACAATGAGCAGTTCTTC. This sequence encodes CASSPRRQGNNEQFF.

In its sample, this clonotype was seen a few times. The chain employs TRBV5-1 and TRBJ2-7, with D tentatively TRBD2 (5 bases). Germline loops: CDR1 SGHRS, CDR2 YFSETQ. The CDR3 length is 16 residues. V was cut by 5 bases and J by 1 base, with 19 bases left in between. CDR3 DNA: TGCGCCAGCAGATATCAAACAGCCGGGATTTCCTACGAGCAGTACTTC. It is translated as CASRYQTAGISYEQYF.

This clonotype was recorded many times. This chain links TRBV7-2 with TRBJ1-2, with 9 bases fitting TRBD1. CDR1 is SGHTA, CDR2 FQGNSA, per germline. V was clipped by 4 bases and J by 7 bases; unmatched bases: 4. The CDR3 runs to 13 residues. The CDR3 region is CASSWDRESGYTF. The CDR3 bases are TGTGCCAGCAGCTGGGACAGGGAGAGTGGCTACACCTTC.

This chain joins TRBV27 and TRBJ2-7; 8 bases are shared with TRBD1. This CDR3 region has 16 residues. J lost 1 base, V lost 1 base, and 6 bases had no gene match. In germline, CDR1 is MNHEY, CDR2 SMNVEV (reference sequence). CDR3 loop: CASSLWGTGLSYEQYF. CDR3 in DNA: TGTGCCAGCAGTTTATGGGGGACAGGTCTTTCCTACGAGCAGTACTTC.

Comment on this clonotype: Possible read error: a much larger clone is one base away. The V gene is TRBV28, the J gene TRBJ2-7; 15 bases are a match to TRBD2. Germline lookup yields CDR1 MDHEN and CDR2 SYDVKM. This CDR3 comprises 14 residues. Written as DNA, the CDR3 is TGTGTCAACAAACCCGGACTAGCGGGAGGGCCCAATTACTTC. Amino acid sequence: CVNKPGLAGGPNYF.

This clonotype showed up just a few times. V gene TRBV20-1 combines with J gene TRBJ2-2, with 9 nucleotides matching TRBD2. This CDR3 has 16 residues. Germline-derived CDR1 and CDR2 are DFQATT and SNEGSKA (reference sequence). After removal of 3 bases from V and 5 bases from J, the junction contained 10 bases not matched to a gene. In DNA, the CDR3 is TGCAGTGCTAGTAGCTTCTTTAGCGGGGGAACCGGGGAGCTGTTTTTT. This translates into CSASSFFSGGTGELFF.

This clonotype was observed at least ten times. This chain connects TRBV6-2 or TRBV6-3 to TRBJ2-5; 10 positions match TRBD1. Germline V gene data show CDR1 as MNHEY and CDR2 as SVGEGT. Trimming cost V 4 bases and J 2 bases; bases outside gene matches: 4. The CDR3 contains 15 residues. The CDR3 DNA reads TGTGCCAGCAGTTGGGGACAGGGGCCTCAAGAGACCCAGTACTTC. Translation: CASSWGQGPQETQYF.

CDR3 DNA sequence: TGTGCCAGCAGCTTGGCGGACAACACTGAAGCTTTCTTT. Translation: CASSLADNTEAFF. The rearrangement links TRBV5-4 to TRBJ1-1; no definite D call. The CDR3 contains 13 residues. V was trimmed by 0 bases and J by 2 bases, leaving 5 bases between them. The V gene's germline CDR1 is SGHNT and CDR2 YYREEE (reference sequence).

This clonotype was seen at least ten times. This chain connects TRBV13 to TRBJ2-7; D might be TRBD1 (6 bases). With 5 bases removed from V and 9 bases from J, the gap between germline ends came to 23 bases. Germline V lookup: CDR1 PRHDT, CDR2 FYEKMQ (reference sequence). The CDR3 has 15 residues. The CDR3 DNA follows: TGTGCCAGCAGCAACGCCGGGACATTATCTCTGGGGCAGTACTTC. This translates into CASSNAGTLSLGQYF. Based on the CDR3 plus reference TRBV13 and TRBJ2-7, the full variable domain is AAGVIQSPRHLIKEKRETATLKCYPIPRHDTVYWYQQGPGQDPQFLISFYEKMQSDKGSIPDRFSAQQFSDYHSELNMSSLELGDSALYFCASSNAGTLSLGQYFGPGTRLTVT.

This clonotype came up many times. The J gene is TRBJ1-1, the V gene TRBV20-1, with D hard to call. The CDR3 extends over 15 amino acids. Germline CDR1 and CDR2: DFQATT and SNEGSKA (reference sequence). Trimming removed 0 bases at V and 0 bases at J, with 11 bases between. The CDR3 DNA follows: TGCAGTGCTAGAGATTTTCGACAAATGAACACTGAAGCTTTCTTT. This gives the protein CSARDFRQMNTEAFF.

The V and J genes are TRBV30 and TRBJ2-2, with unresolved D. This CDR3 is 11 amino acids long. In germline, CDR1 is GTSNPN, CDR2 SVGIG (reference sequence). V shed 1 base and J shed 7 bases, with 4 bases lying between them. The CDR3 DNA follows: TGTGCCTGGAGTGATGGCGGGGAGCTGTTTTTT. Protein sequence: CAWSDGGELFF.

This clonotype was counted many times. V and J are TRBV20-1 and TRBJ2-6, with TRBD1 as a possible D gene (6 bases). The CDR3 length is 18 residues. Trimming took off 1 base at V and 1 base at J, with 17 bases between the two ends. Germline V CDR1 and CDR2: DFQATT, SNEGSKA (reference sequence). CDR3 DNA sequence: TGCAGTGCTAGAGCCCCACAGGGAAGGAGGTCTGGGGCCAACGTCCTGACTTTC. Translated, it gives CSARAPQGRRSGANVLTF.

This clonotype has ten or more counts. This chain joins TRBV12-3 or TRBV12-4 and TRBJ1-5; 7 bases are shared with TRBD1. CDR3 length equals 15 residues. The V and J ends lost 1 base and 7 bases, in that order; junction bases with no gene match: 7. CDR3 DNA sequence: TGTGCCAGCAGTTTAGGGCCTGACAGGGACCAGCCCCAGCATTTT. Its protein is CASSLGPDRDQPQHF.

This clonotype has at least ten counts. This sequence joins TRBV27 and TRBJ2-2; D remains unclear. Trimming removed 6 bases at V and 4 bases at J, with 12 bases between. Germline V CDR1 and CDR2: MNHEY, SMNVEV (reference sequence). The length of the CDR3 is 14 residues. CDR3 sequence: CASRVIYGTGELFF. The DNA for the CDR3 is TGTGCCAGCAGAGTCATCTACGGCACCGGGGAGCTGTTTTTT.

The chain carries TRBV29-1 and TRBJ1-3, with TRBD1 matching 7 bases. The CDR3 extends over 16 amino acids. After removal of 6 bases from V and 0 bases from J, the junction contained 11 bases not matched to a gene. Germline V lookup: CDR1 SQVTM, CDR2 ANQGSEA. CDR3: CSVVLTGRFSGNTIYF. The CDR3 DNA follows: TGCAGCGTCGTCCTGACAGGGAGATTCTCTGGAAACACCATATATTTT.

This clonotype was seen more than once but under ten times. The gene calls are TRBV19 and TRBJ2-2; D unclear. Germline loops: CDR1 LNHDA, CDR2 SQIVND (reference sequence). V lost 7 bases and J 1 base, leaving 7 bases between the germline ends. The CDR3 covers 13 residues. CDR3 protein: CASIRRNTGELFF. The CDR3 region has the DNA TGTGCCAGTATTAGGAGGAACACCGGGGAGCTGTTTTTT.

This clonotype was seen a handful of times. This sequence joins TRBV7-6 and TRBJ1-2, with TRBD1 as a possible D gene (6 bases). Germline V gene sequence: CDR1 SGHVS, CDR2 FNYEAQ. V gave up 2 bases and J gave up 4 bases, with 11 bases separating them. The CDR3 contains 14 residues. Here the CDR3 reads CASSLKDSRYGYTF. Here the CDR3 DNA reads TGTGCCAGCAGCTTAAAGGACAGTCGCTATGGCTACACCTTC.

In its sample, this clonotype was seen a few times. The chain uses TRBV28 and TRBJ2-2; 9 nucleotides match TRBD1. CDR3 length: 16 amino acids. Germline V gene sequence: CDR1 MDHEN, CDR2 SYDVKM. V was clipped by 6 bases and J by 5 bases; unmatched bases: 10. This chain's CDR3 is CASSLPGQGTTGELFF. In DNA form, the CDR3 reads TGTGCCAGCAGCCTTCCCGGACAGGGGACAACCGGGGAGCTGTTTTTT.

This clonotype was counted a few times. V gene TRBV6-2 or TRBV6-3 combines with J gene TRBJ2-1, with a possible D match to TRBD2 (5 bases). In germline, CDR1 is MNHEY, CDR2 SVGEGT. The CDR3 covers 19 residues. Trimming stripped 2 bases from V and 9 bases from J, with 29 bases between. The CDR3 nucleotides read TGTGCCAGCAGTTACCTCCCTCCTTCTAGGAGCGGAGGAGGAGGTGAGCAGTTCTTC. Translating gives CASSYLPPSRSGGGGEQFF.

The chain combines TRBV7-8 with TRBJ2-2; 9 nucleotides match TRBD1. The CDR3 contains 16 residues. Trimming removed 5 bases from V and 2 bases from J; junction bases left unmatched: 6. Germline V gene lookup returns CDR1 SGHVS and CDR2 FQNEAQ. This CDR3 reads CASSPGTGPNTGELFF. The CDR3 DNA sequence: TGTGCCAGCAGCCCCGGGACAGGGCCTAACACCGGGGAGCTGTTTTTT. The full variable domain, in which reference TRBV7-8 and TRBJ2-2 provide the parts outside the CDR3, is GAGVSQSPRYKVAKRGQDVALRCDPISGHVSLFWYQQALGQGPEFLTYFQNEAQLDKSGLPSDRFFAERPEGSVSTLKIQRTQQEDSAVYLCASSPGTGPNTGELFFGEGSRLTVL.

This clonotype has at least ten counts. The chain couples TRBV20-1 to TRBJ2-3, with 8 bases aligning to TRBD1. The trim removed 4 bases at V and 1 base at J, leaving 4 bases unmatched. CDR1 and CDR2 from the germline V gene are DFQATT and SNEGSKA (reference sequence). This CDR3 is 14 amino acids long. Here the CDR3 reads CSATGTGRTDTQYF. The CDR3 nucleotides are TGCAGTGCTACCGGGACAGGTCGCACAGATACGCAGTATTTT.

A few counts support this clonotype. The V gene is TRBV12-3 or TRBV12-4, the J gene TRBJ2-1; no firm D call. Trimming pared 7 bases from V and 3 bases from J, leaving 13 bases between. The CDR3 has 14 amino acids. This CDR3 is CASNENRDYNEQFF. CDR3 DNA: TGTGCCAGCAACGAGAACAGAGACTACAATGAGCAGTTCTTC.